Each of the 29 T cell receptor beta chains below was sequenced from the same sample in a study of blood T cell repertoires in COVID-19. Sequencing was performed with immunoSEQ multiplex PCR; in TCRdb, only in-frame clones are kept and a portion is missing. The sample lists 44,000 or so clones; approximately 84% were seen once. The sequencing input was peripheral blood. Receptor source: a man between 50 and 59 years old with active COVID-19.

V is TRBV18 and J is TRBJ1-6; D is ambiguous. CDR1 and CDR2 (germline): KGHSH, LQKENI. Deletions cut 0 bases from V and 13 bases from J, with 10 bases between. The CDR3 is made up of 13 amino acids. CDR3 DNA sequence: TGTGCCAGCTCACCACCTACCTCGGGGCCCCTCCACTTT. Protein product: CASSPPTSGPLHF.

The gene calls are TRBV6-6 and TRBJ1-5; no clear D. V was trimmed by 2 bases and J by 3 bases, leaving 11 bases between them. This CDR3 is built from 15 residues. Germline V gene sequence: CDR1 MNHNY, CDR2 SVGAGI (reference sequence). CDR3: CASSYLEPNNQPQHF. In nucleotides, the CDR3 is TGTGCCAGCAGTTACCTAGAGCCTAACAATCAGCCCCAGCATTTT.

J is TRBJ1-5 and V is TRBV28; 12 positions match TRBD1. The CDR3 loop spans 15 amino acids. Germline assignment: CDR1 MDHEN and CDR2 SYDVKM. V was clipped by 5 bases and J by 6 bases; unmatched bases: 5. In DNA form, the CDR3 reads TGTGCCAGCAGTGTAGGGACAGGGGGCATTCAGCCCCAGCATTTT. It specifies CASSVGTGGIQPQHF.

V and J are TRBV4-2 and TRBJ2-7; TRBD2 matches at 9 bases. The CDR3 extends over 15 amino acids. Unmatched junction bases numbered 2, after V lost 1 base and J lost 1 base. CDR1 LGHNA and CDR2 YNFKEQ come from the germline V gene. The DNA of the CDR3 is TGTGCCAGCAGCCAAGTAGCGGGGGAATCCTACGAGCAGTACTTC. This sequence encodes CASSQVAGESYEQYF.

The gene calls are TRBV19 and TRBJ1-6; 9 positions match TRBD1. Germline assignment: CDR1 LNHDA and CDR2 SQIVND (reference sequence). This CDR3 is 16 amino acids long. J was trimmed by 7 bases and V by 7 bases; bases with no gene match: 11. CDR3 DNA sequence: TGTGCCAGTACTCAACTACCTGGACAGGGGAATTCACCCCTCCACTTT. Translation gives CASTQLPGQGNSPLHF.

The chain is built from TRBV11-3 and TRBJ2-2; 7 positions match TRBD2. The J segment lost 0 bases and the V segment lost 8 bases, leaving 3 bases of the junction unmatched. Germline V gene sequence: CDR1 SGHNT, CDR2 YENEEA. The CDR3 runs to 14 residues. Written as DNA, the CDR3 is TGTGCCAGCCAGCGGGACCCGAACACCGGGGAGCTGTTTTTT. Residues: CASQRDPNTGELFF.

The chain employs TRBV6-4 and TRBJ1-1; no firm D call. Trimming left V 5 bases short and J 3 bases short, with 10 bases between. The CDR3 runs to 13 residues. The V gene's germline CDR1 is MRHNA and CDR2 SNTAGT. The CDR3 sequence is CASSYEEDTEAFF. CDR3 DNA: TGTGCCAGCAGTTACGAGGAGGACACTGAAGCTTTCTTT.

This rearrangement joins TRBV28 to TRBJ2-7; D may be TRBD1 (5 bases). CDR3 length: 14 amino acids. Trimming stripped 6 bases from V and 0 bases from J, with 12 bases between. In germline, CDR1 is MDHEN, CDR2 SYDVKM. CDR3: CASSLGGASYEQYF. The CDR3 nucleotides read TGTGCCAGCAGCCTAGGTGGGGCCTCCTACGAGCAGTACTTC.

J is TRBJ2-6 and V is TRBV5-1, with D unresolved. V was shortened by 1 base and J by 1 base, with 6 bases between the two germline ends. Germline V gene sequence: CDR1 SGHRS, CDR2 YFSETQ. This CDR3 is built from 15 residues. DNA for the CDR3: TGCGCCAGCAGCTTGATGGAGTCTGGGGCCAACGTCCTGACTTTC. The encoded protein is CASSLMESGANVLTF.

The V and J genes are TRBV12-3 or TRBV12-4 and TRBJ2-7; a possible D gene is TRBD1 (6 bases). Between the trimmed V and J ends, which lost 3 bases and 7 bases, there was a span of 13 bases. The CDR3 is 13 amino acids. CDR3: CASSFTGQSEQYF. CDR3 in DNA: TGTGCCAGCAGTTTTACAGGGCAGTCGGAGCAGTACTTC.

This chain links TRBV18 with TRBJ1-3; D may be TRBD1 (5 bases). This CDR3 comprises 14 residues. The germline gives CDR1 KGHSH, CDR2 LQKENI. Trimming took off 6 bases at V and 2 bases at J, with 11 bases between the two ends. Here the CDR3 reads CASSTQETGNTIYF. For the CDR3, the DNA is TGTGCCAGCTCGACACAGGAGACTGGAAACACCATATATTTT.

The chain employs TRBV4-3 and TRBJ2-7; TRBD2 matches at 10 bases. After removal of 5 bases from V and 3 bases from J, the junction contained 1 base not matched to a gene. CDR3 length: 13 residues. Germline loops: CDR1 LGHNA, CDR2 YSLEER. The CDR3 DNA reads TGCGCCAGCAGCGAGCGGGGGGGCTACGAGCAGTACTTC. This gives the protein CASSERGGYEQYF.

CDR3 amino acids: CASSQSELAANTQYF. As DNA, the CDR3 is TGTGCCAGCAGCCAATCAGAACTAGCGGCCAATACGCAGTATTTT. The chain is built from TRBV16 and TRBJ2-3; 8 positions match TRBD2. Germline V gene data show CDR1 as KGHSY and CDR2 as FQNENV. This CDR3 contains 15 residues. The ends lost 0 bases at V and 7 bases at J; junction bases unmatched: 6.

The count of this clone is one. The chain joins TRBV7-9 to TRBJ2-2, with 10 nucleotides matching TRBD1. The V and J ends lost 8 bases and 4 bases, in that order; junction bases with no gene match: 13. Germline V CDR1 and CDR2: SEHNR, FQNEAQ (reference sequence). The CDR3 is 17 residues long. CDR3 sequence: CASFDAGTGDFTGELFF. In DNA form, the CDR3 reads TGTGCCAGCTTTGATGCGGGGACAGGGGATTTCACCGGGGAGCTGTTTTTT.

The J gene is TRBJ2-5, the V gene TRBV18; no definite D call. The CDR3 sequence is 13 residues long. The germline V and J ends were trimmed by 3 bases and 2 bases, with 7 bases remaining between them. Germline V gene data show CDR1 as KGHSH and CDR2 as LQKENI. The CDR3 DNA reads as TGTGCCAGCTCACCGGGCCCTCAAGAGACCCAGTACTTC. Residues: CASSPGPQETQYF.

V gene TRBV7-2 combines with J gene TRBJ2-2; D uncertain. The length of the CDR3 is 14 residues. Germline CDR1 reads SGHTA; CDR2 reads FQGNSA. V was shortened by 5 bases and J by 0 bases, with 7 bases between the two germline ends. Here the CDR3 DNA reads TGTGCCAGCAGCCCCAGTCCGAACACCGGGGAGCTGTTTTTT. Translating it yields CASSPSPNTGELFF.

This chain uses TRBV29-1 with TRBJ1-6, with 8 bases matching TRBD1. The CDR3 runs to 13 residues. Germline loops: CDR1 SQVTM, CDR2 ANQGSEA. Losses at the gene ends were 4 bases for V and 10 bases for J; bases not matched to a gene: 6. CDR3 nucleotide sequence: TGCAGCGTTGCGGACAGGGAAACATCACCCCTCCACTTT. It yields the protein CSVADRETSPLHF.

The chain recombines TRBV10-1 with TRBJ1-2; a possible D gene is TRBD1 (5 bases). The CDR3 is made up of 15 amino acids. Germline V gives CDR1 WNHNN, CDR2 SYGVQD (reference sequence). V lost 2 bases to trimming and J lost 2 bases, with 12 bases between them. The CDR3 DNA follows: TGCGCCAGCAGTGAGAACCTTGGGGGGAACTATGGCTACACCTTC. It translates to CASSENLGGNYGYTF.

The CDR3 region has the DNA TGTGCCAGCTCACCCCCCGCGGGGGGCTTGAACACTGAAGCTTTCTTT. Encoded protein: CASSPPAGGLNTEAFF. V is TRBV18 and J is TRBJ1-1; D might be TRBD1 (6 bases). The CDR3 runs 16 residues. Trimming took off 3 bases at V and 0 bases at J, with 14 bases between the two ends. CDR1 and CDR2 from the germline V gene are KGHSH and LQKENI. Full variable domain (rest looked up from reference TRBV18 and TRBJ1-1): NAGVMQNPRHLVRRRGQEARLRCSPMKGHSHVYWYRQLPEEGLKFMVYLQKENIIDESGMPKERFSAEFPKEGPSILRIQQVVRGDSAAYFCASSPPAGGLNTEAFFGQGTRLTVV.

The V call is TRBV5-1, the J call TRBJ2-3; D gene ambiguous. The germline CDR1 and CDR2 sequences are SGHRS and YFSETQ. Trimming cost V 6 bases and J 4 bases, with 18 bases left between them. There are 15 residues in the CDR3. CDR3: CASTPGYTPADTQYF. As DNA, the CDR3 is TGCGCCAGCACCCCAGGCTACACGCCGGCAGATACGCAGTATTTT.

This chain links TRBV7-2 with TRBJ2-7, with TRBD2 matching over 10 bases. The ends lost 5 bases at V and 6 bases at J; junction bases unmatched: 10. Germline V gene lookup returns CDR1 SGHTA and CDR2 FQGNSA. CDR3 size: 15 residues. CDR3 DNA: TGTGCCAGCAGCCCATCAGCGGGGGGGCATGTCGAGCAGTACTTC. It yields the protein CASSPSAGGHVEQYF.

J is TRBJ2-3 and V is TRBV18, with TRBD2 identical over 12 bases. The germline CDR1 and CDR2 sequences are KGHSH and LQKENI. With V trimmed by 4 bases and J by 1 base, 6 bases remained unmatched. This CDR3 is 17 amino acids long. The CDR3 region is CASSLPWTSGGTDTQYF. CDR3 DNA sequence: TGTGCCAGCTCACTACCGTGGACTAGCGGGGGCACAGATACGCAGTATTTT.

The genes are TRBV18 and TRBJ1-4; 11 bases agree with TRBD1. V trimming: 3 bases; J trimming: 6 bases; junction bases outside the gene matches: 3. The CDR3 runs 15 residues. CDR1 is KGHSH and CDR2 is LQKENI in the germline V gene. The CDR3 is CASSPLDRGHEKLFF. Written as DNA, the CDR3 is TGTGCCAGCTCACCCCTGGACAGGGGGCATGAAAAACTGTTTTTT.

V is TRBV28 and J is TRBJ2-1; 8 bases are shared with TRBD1. V shed 5 bases, J shed 8 bases, and the junction held 11 bases outside the gene matches. The CDR3 covers 15 residues. In germline, CDR1 is MDHEN, CDR2 SYDVKM. CDR3 sequence (DNA): TGTGCCAGCAGTGCCGCCGGCCACAGGGGGGATGAGCAGTTCTTC. As protein: CASSAAGHRGDEQFF.

J is TRBJ2-7 and V is TRBV28; 8 bases line up with TRBD1. There are 14 residues in the CDR3. V gave up 7 bases and J gave up 5 bases; unmatched junction bases: 10. Germline V gene sequence: CDR1 MDHEN, CDR2 SYDVKM. CDR3 residues: CASISGGAVHEQYF. The CDR3 nucleotides read TGTGCCAGCATCTCAGGGGGCGCTGTCCACGAGCAGTACTTC.

A few counts support this clone. The chain couples TRBV18 to TRBJ1-3, with 8 bases identical to TRBD1. The CDR3 totals 16 residues. Germline CDR1 is KGHSH and CDR2 is LQKENI. After removal of 2 bases from V and 0 bases from J, the junction contained 3 bases not matched to a gene. CDR3 DNA sequence: TGTGCCAGCTCACCAAATCAGGGGGCCTCTGGAAACACCATATATTTT. Its translation: CASSPNQGASGNTIYF.

The chain is built from TRBV5-1 and TRBJ1-1, with a weak D call TRBD1 (6 bases). V was pared by 0 bases and J by 0 bases, with 18 bases between. The CDR3 runs to 18 residues. Germline loops: CDR1 SGHRS, CDR2 YFSETQ. CDR3 residues: CASSLGLDSAYMNTEAFF. For the CDR3, the DNA is TGCGCCAGCAGCTTGGGACTGGACAGTGCGTACATGAACACTGAAGCTTTCTTT. The complete variable domain, with remaining parts taken from reference TRBV5-1 and TRBJ1-1, reads KAGVTQTPRYLIKTRGQQVTLSCSPISGHRSVSWYQQTPGQGLQFLFEYFSETQRNKGNFPGRFSGRQFSNSRSEMNVSTLELGDSALYLCASSLGLDSAYMNTEAFFGQGTRLTVV.

V is TRBV5-4 and J is TRBJ2-3, with 12 positions matching TRBD2. V trimming: 4 bases; J trimming: 4 bases; junction bases outside the gene matches: 4. The CDR3 contains 15 residues. Looked up from germline, CDR1 is SGHNT and CDR2 is YYREEE (reference sequence). The CDR3 here is CASSRTSGEADTQYF. CDR3 bases: TGTGCCAGCAGCCGGACTAGCGGGGAGGCAGATACGCAGTATTTT.

The chain employs TRBV5-1 and TRBJ2-7; 7 nucleotides align to TRBD1. CDR1 is SGHRS and CDR2 is YFSETQ in the germline V gene. The CDR3 has 12 amino acids. The V segment lost 3 bases and the J segment 7 bases; nucleotides outside the gene matches: 4. The CDR3 sequence: CASSSQGLEQYF. Here the CDR3 DNA reads TGCGCCAGCAGCTCACAGGGGTTGGAGCAGTACTTC.